The present T cell receptor beta chain was sequenced within a study of blood T cell repertoires in COVID-19. Overall study: COVID-19 samples from acute and convalescent phases originated in the United States, Italy and Spain. T cells, B-cell-depleted T cells, or PBMCs provided the cDNA or gDNA that served as material.

In the original workflow: Amplified reference gene primers provided the basis for estimating nucleated cell counts. Profiling relied on immunoSEQ multiplex PCR, and the TCRdb table lists in-frame clones only, not all of them. V, J and clone size are those of that table, while D and trimming were read from the DNA. Altogether about 77,000 clones are present, 90% being singletons, with the ten largest covering roughly 15%. Germline V gene lookup returns CDR1 ENHRY and CDR2 SYGVKD. This CDR3 is built from 15 residues. V lost 6 bases and J 5 bases, leaving 17 bases between the germline ends. The clonotype was recovered from a woman at least 80 years old with active or convalescent COVID-19. The V call is TRBV10-3, the J call TRBJ1-5; D unclear. The sample comprised peripheral blood. The CDR3 nucleotides are TGTGCCATCAGCGAGCGTCCCGGGGAATATCAGCCCCAGCATTTT. This gives the protein CAISERPGEYQPQHF.